The 23 T cell receptor beta chains presented below share a single source sample, sequenced in a study of cytomegalovirus exposure and HLA in healthy donors. PCR employed 60 Vbeta and 13 Jbeta primers. Profiling relied on immunoSEQ multiplex PCR, and the TCRdb table lists in-frame clones only, not all of them. The profile covers about 120,000 clones, with about 78% appearing a single time and roughly 8.2% taken by the ten largest. The sequencing sample was made of PBMCs. These receptors all stem from a woman aged 40 to 50 in good health and CMV-seropositive.

The chain couples TRBV7-6 to TRBJ2-3; 7 bases map to TRBD1. Trimming cost V 0 bases and J 4 bases; bases outside gene matches: 4. This CDR3 region has 15 residues. The germline V gene encodes CDR1 SGHVS and CDR2 FNYEAQ. Here the CDR3 reads CASSLARGLADTQYF. The CDR3 nucleotides read TGTGCCAGCAGCTTAGCGAGGGGGCTCGCAGATACGCAGTATTTT.

V and J are TRBV5-6 and TRBJ1-1; tentatively, D is TRBD1 (6 bases). V gave up 2 bases and J gave up 4 bases, with 12 bases separating them. The CDR3 runs to 14 residues. Germline CDR1 and CDR2: SGHDT and YYEEEE. CDR3 sequence: CASSFQGMGTEAFF. CDR3 coding DNA: TGTGCCAGCAGCTTTCAGGGGATGGGCACTGAAGCTTTCTTT.

This chain connects TRBV6-5 to TRBJ2-2; 8 bases map to TRBD1. The ends lost 2 bases at V and 4 bases at J; junction bases unmatched: 3. The germline V gene has CDR1 MNHEY and CDR2 SVGAGI. The CDR3 extends over 15 amino acids. The CDR3 spells CASSYITGGTGELFF. DNA of the CDR3: TGTGCCAGCAGTTACATCACAGGGGGCACCGGGGAGCTGTTTTTT.

The J gene is TRBJ1-1, the V gene TRBV7-9; tentative D call: TRBD1 (5 bases). Per the germline V gene, CDR1 is SEHNR and CDR2 is FQNEAQ (reference sequence). The CDR3 is 12 amino acids. V lost 11 bases to trimming and J lost 4 bases, with 14 bases between them. The chain's CDR3 is CAGGESRTEAFF. CDR3 DNA: TGTGCCGGGGGGGAAAGTCGCACTGAAGCTTTCTTT.

The chain joins TRBV5-4 to TRBJ2-7, with TRBD1 identical over 10 bases. Trimming at V came to 2 bases and at J to 7 bases, leaving 9 bases not matched to a gene. This CDR3 region has 15 residues. Germline V lookup: CDR1 SGHNT, CDR2 YYREEE (reference sequence). The CDR3 DNA reads as TGTGCCAGCAGCTTATTGGGACAGGGGTTTAAAGAGCAGTACTTC. Translating gives CASSLLGQGFKEQYF.

The J gene is TRBJ1-1, the V gene TRBV18; no firm D call. Germline-derived CDR1 and CDR2 are KGHSH and LQKENI. This CDR3 is 13 amino acids long. Trimming left V 3 bases short and J 0 bases short, with 5 bases between. The DNA for the CDR3 is TGTGCCAGCTCACCTAACTTGAACACTGAAGCTTTCTTT. This sequence encodes CASSPNLNTEAFF. The full variable domain, with the rest looked up from reference TRBV18 and TRBJ1-1, is NAGVMQNPRHLVRRRGQEARLRCSPMKGHSHVYWYRQLPEEGLKFMVYLQKENIIDESGMPKERFSAEFPKEGPSILRIQQVVRGDSAAYFCASSPNLNTEAFFGQGTRLTVV.

The DNA of the CDR3 is TGTGCCAGCAGCCTCGAGGGGGGGTACAATCAGCCCCAGCATTTT. Translated, it gives CASSLEGGYNQPQHF. The gene calls are TRBV7-9 and TRBJ1-5; a weak D match, TRBD1 (6 bases). V gave up 5 bases and J gave up 3 bases, with 14 bases separating them. This CDR3 is 15 amino acids long. Germline CDR1 is SEHNR and CDR2 is FQNEAQ (reference sequence).

The V gene is TRBV7-3, the J gene TRBJ2-5, with D possibly TRBD1 on 5 matching bases. The CDR3 length is 12 residues. The germline V and J ends were trimmed by 5 bases and 5 bases, with 9 bases remaining between them. Germline CDR1 and CDR2: SGHTA and FQGTGA. The CDR3 sequence: CASSHPGETQYF. The CDR3 DNA reads as TGTGCCAGCAGCCACCCAGGGGAGACCCAGTACTTC.

This chain joins TRBV5-1 and TRBJ1-4; 10 bases agree with TRBD1. Germline CDR1 SGHRS, CDR2 YFSETQ. CDR3 length equals 15 residues. The trim removed 4 bases at V and 8 bases at J, leaving 8 bases unmatched. The CDR3 DNA reads TGCGCCAGCAGCCAGAGGACAGGGGGAGGGGAAAAACTGTTTTTT. It codes for CASSQRTGGGEKLFF.

This clone was counted a few times. The V call is TRBV7-2, the J call TRBJ2-7, with D unresolved. CDR1 is SGHTA and CDR2 is FQGNSA in the germline V gene. CDR3 length: 13 amino acids. Trimming removed 4 bases at V and 1 base at J, with 8 bases between. This CDR3 reads CASSSLPSYEQYF. CDR3 bases: TGTGCCAGCAGCTCCCTCCCGTCCTACGAGCAGTACTTC.

The chain uses TRBV2 and TRBJ1-2, with D possibly being TRBD1 (6 bases). V lost 1 base and J 4 bases, leaving 7 bases between the germline ends. This CDR3 contains 13 residues. Germline lookup yields CDR1 SNHLY and CDR2 FYNNEI. The CDR3 region is CASSEEQGYGYTF. The CDR3 DNA sequence: TGTGCCAGCAGTGAAGAACAGGGCTATGGCTACACCTTC.

The chain employs TRBV7-9 and TRBJ1-2, with 7 bases aligning to TRBD1. The germline CDR1 and CDR2 sequences are SEHNR and FQNEAQ (reference sequence). V lost 6 bases and J lost 2; bases outside the gene matches: 6. The CDR3 consists of 14 residues. CDR3 region: CASRHTGDNYGYTF. The CDR3 nucleotides are TGTGCCAGCAGACATACAGGGGACAACTATGGCTACACCTTC.

The gene calls are TRBV11-2 and TRBJ1-2; tentative D call: TRBD1 (5 bases). Trimming left V 5 bases short and J 5 bases short, with 9 bases between. Germline V gene lookup returns CDR1 SGHAT and CDR2 FQNNGV. CDR3 length: 12 residues. The CDR3 region is CASSRGGYGYTF. The CDR3 coding sequence is TGTGCCAGCAGCCGGGGGGGGTATGGCTACACCTTC.

This clone was seen just once. The rearrangement uses TRBV5-1 and TRBJ1-1; D perhaps matches TRBD1 (5 bases). The V end lost 6 bases, the J end lost 1 base, and 13 bases lay between the germline ends. This CDR3 spans 14 amino acids. The V gene's germline CDR1 is SGHRS and CDR2 YFSETQ. CDR3 region: CASNWGGENTEAFF. In DNA form, the CDR3 reads TGCGCCAGCAACTGGGGAGGGGAGAACACTGAAGCTTTCTTT.

The chain has TRBV20-1 and TRBJ1-1; 7 positions agree with TRBD1. This CDR3 is built from 11 residues. The germline V gene has CDR1 DFQATT and CDR2 SNEGSKA (reference sequence). With 6 bases clipped from V and 10 bases from J, the junction kept 8 bases outside the gene matches. The CDR3 protein is CSAPRRQGAFF. In DNA, the CDR3 is TGCAGTGCCCCGAGGAGACAGGGAGCTTTCTTT.

The V call is TRBV7-2, the J call TRBJ2-7; D is uncertain. Trimming pared 3 bases from V and 0 bases from J, leaving 12 bases between. Per the germline V gene, CDR1 is SGHTA and CDR2 is FQGNSA. The CDR3 has 15 residues. The CDR3 loop reads CASSLGSPSSYEQYF. CDR3 in DNA: TGTGCCAGCAGCTTGGGCTCCCCGAGCTCCTACGAGCAGTACTTC.

This clone was detected only a few times. The chain is built from TRBV5-4 and TRBJ2-3; possible D gene TRBD1, 7 bases. The germline V and J ends were trimmed by 3 bases and 4 bases, with 18 bases remaining between them. The CDR3 is 16 residues long. CDR1 and CDR2 (germline): SGHNT, YYREEE (reference sequence). DNA for the CDR3: TGTGCCAGCAGCTGGAGGGGGCCACTCGCGGCAGATACGCAGTATTTT. Amino acids: CASSWRGPLAADTQYF.

The chain links TRBV4-1 to TRBJ1-1; no clear D. This CDR3 region has 14 residues. Between the trimmed V and J ends, which lost 1 base and 0 bases, there was a span of 6 bases. Germline loops: CDR1 MGHRA, CDR2 YSYEKL. The CDR3: CASSQGLLNTEAFF. In DNA, the CDR3 is TGCGCCAGCAGCCAAGGACTCTTGAACACTGAAGCTTTCTTT.

This clone was found a few times. The V gene is TRBV4-1, the J gene TRBJ2-3, with 11 nucleotides matching TRBD2. The CDR3 sequence is 17 residues long. The junction had 8 bases not matched to a gene; V was cut back by 0 bases and J by 6 bases. Per germline, CDR1 MGHRA and CDR2 YSYEKL. The DNA for the CDR3 is TGCGCCAGCAGCCAAGATAAGCTAGCGGGGGGTCGGGATACGCAGTATTTT. Translated: CASSQDKLAGGRDTQYF.

This clone was counted only a few times. The V and J genes are TRBV10-3 and TRBJ1-1; D is perhaps TRBD1 (6 bases). The V end was cut by 4 bases, the J end by 5 bases, with 20 bases between. Germline-derived CDR1 and CDR2 are ENHRY and SYGVKD. The CDR3 sequence is 16 residues long. The CDR3 nucleotides are TGTGCCATCAGTGCCGGAGATGGGACAAAGGTGACTGAAGCTTTCTTT. Translated, it gives CAISAGDGTKVTEAFF.

The chain employs TRBV6-5 and TRBJ2-3; perhaps TRBD1 as D (5 bases). Germline V gives CDR1 MNHEY, CDR2 SVGAGI. Between the trimmed V and J ends, which lost 4 bases and 0 bases, there was a span of 11 bases. The CDR3 contains 15 residues. DNA for the CDR3: TGTGCCAGCAGTTTAAGACAGTTTAGCACAGATACGCAGTATTTT. Translated: CASSLRQFSTDTQYF.

In its sample, this clone was seen a few times. This chain connects TRBV5-6 to TRBJ2-7; 7 nucleotides match TRBD1. The V and J ends lost 5 bases and 7 bases, in that order; junction bases with no gene match: 6. CDR3 size: 12 residues. The V gene's germline CDR1 is SGHDT and CDR2 YYEEEE. CDR3 nucleotide sequence: TGTGCCAGCAGACTGACAGGGAGAGAGCAGTACTTC. Residues: CASRLTGREQYF. The variable domain in full, with the rest retrieved from reference TRBV5-6 and TRBJ2-7, is DAGVTQSPTHLIKTRGQQVTLRCSPKSGHDTVSWYQQALGQGPQFIFQYYEEEERQRGNFPDRFSGHQFPNYSSELNVNALLLGDSALYLCASRLTGREQYFGPGTRLTVT.

The chain is built from TRBV7-8 and TRBJ1-3, with D unresolved. The CDR3 is 16 amino acids. V lost 1 base to trimming and J lost 0 bases, with 10 bases between them. The germline V gene encodes CDR1 SGHVS and CDR2 FQNEAQ. CDR3: CASSLGTAFSGNTIYF. Written as DNA, the CDR3 is TGTGCCAGCAGCTTAGGCACAGCTTTCTCTGGAAACACCATATATTTT.